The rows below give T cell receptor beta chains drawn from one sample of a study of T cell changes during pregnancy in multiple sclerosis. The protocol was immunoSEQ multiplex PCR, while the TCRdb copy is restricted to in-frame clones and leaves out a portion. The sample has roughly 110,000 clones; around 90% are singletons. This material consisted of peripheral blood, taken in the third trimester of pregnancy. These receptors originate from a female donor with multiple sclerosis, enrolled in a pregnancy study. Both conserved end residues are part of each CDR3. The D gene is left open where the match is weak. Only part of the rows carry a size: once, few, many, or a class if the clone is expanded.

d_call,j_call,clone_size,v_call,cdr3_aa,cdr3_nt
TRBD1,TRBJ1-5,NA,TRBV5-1,CASSLSGTGNQPQHF,TGCGCCAGCAGCTTGAGTGGGACAGGCAATCAGCCCCAGCATTTT
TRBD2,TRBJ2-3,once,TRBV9,CASSVASGRASDTQYF,TGTGCCAGCAGCGTAGCTAGCGGGAGGGCATCTGATACGCAGTATTTT
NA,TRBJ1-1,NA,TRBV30,CAWSVGRNTEAFF,TGTGCCTGGAGTGTCGGGAGGAACACTGAAGCTTTCTTT
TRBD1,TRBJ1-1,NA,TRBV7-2,CASSLVAVGQGRTEAFF,TGTGCCAGCAGCTTAGTCGCTGTAGGACAGGGAAGGACTGAAGCTTTCTTT
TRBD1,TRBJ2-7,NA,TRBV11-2,CASKGGTGVTYEQYF,TGTGCCAGCAAAGGCGGGACAGGGGTGACCTACGAGCAGTACTTC
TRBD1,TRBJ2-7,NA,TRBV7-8,CASSLDGTGNYEQYF,TGTGCCAGCAGCTTAGACGGGACAGGGAACTACGAGCAGTACTTC
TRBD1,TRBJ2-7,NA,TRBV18,CASSLTSMRGRAYEQYF,TGTGCCAGCTCACTTACCTCGATGAGGGGGCGAGCCTACGAGCAGTACTTC
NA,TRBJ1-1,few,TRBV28,CASRGKPEAFF,TGTGCCAGCAGGGGCAAACCTGAAGCTTTCTTT
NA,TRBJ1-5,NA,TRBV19,CASSMMGPGVGSNQPQHF,TGTGCCAGTAGTATGATGGGGCCGGGTGTTGGGAGCAATCAGCCCCAGCATTTT
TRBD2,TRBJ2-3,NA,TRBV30,CAWSKRASGGTDTQYF,TGTGCCTGGAGTAAAAGGGCTAGCGGGGGAACAGATACGCAGTATTTT
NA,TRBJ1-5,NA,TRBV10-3,CAISESRAGGNQPQHF,TGTGCCATCAGTGAGTCGAGGGCAGGGGGCAATCAGCCCCAGCATTTT
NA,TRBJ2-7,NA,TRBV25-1,CASSGNPAYEQYF,TGTGCCAGCAGTGGAAACCCAGCCTACGAGCAGTACTTC
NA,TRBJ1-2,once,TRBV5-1,CASSLDGGSYGYTF,TGCGCCAGCAGCTTGGATGGAGGGAGCTATGGCTACACCTTC
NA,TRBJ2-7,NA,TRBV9,CASSVEEEPSYEQYF,TGTGCCAGCAGCGTAGAGGAGGAACCTTCCTACGAGCAGTACTTC
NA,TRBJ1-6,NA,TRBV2,CASSESGVPREHF,TGTGCCAGCAGTGAGTCAGGAGTCCCCCGGGAGCACTTT
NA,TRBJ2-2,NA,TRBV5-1,CASSSRDLARTGELFF,TGCGCCAGCAGCAGTAGGGACCTAGCGAGAACCGGGGAGCTGTTTTTT
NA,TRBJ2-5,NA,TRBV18,CASSPELEETQYF,TGTGCCAGCTCACCAGAACTAGAGGAGACCCAGTACTTC
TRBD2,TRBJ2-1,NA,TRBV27,CASRVTGRASGEQFF,TGTGCCAGCAGAGTAACCGGGAGGGCCTCGGGTGAGCAGTTCTTC
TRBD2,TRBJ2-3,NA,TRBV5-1,CASSLSGGPSDTQYF,TGCGCCAGCAGCTTAAGCGGGGGGCCATCAGATACGCAGTATTTT
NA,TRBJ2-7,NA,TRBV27,CASSFRQAYEQYF,TGTGCCAGCAGTTTTAGGCAGGCCTACGAGCAGTACTTC
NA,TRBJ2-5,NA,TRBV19,CASSIANQETQYF,TGTGCCAGTAGTATAGCCAATCAAGAGACCCAGTACTTC
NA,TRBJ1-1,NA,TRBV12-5,CASCVEPNTKAFF,TGTGCTAGCTGCGTCGAGCCGAACACTAAAGCTTTCTTT
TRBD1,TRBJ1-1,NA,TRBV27,CASSLDRVKTEAFF,TGTGCCAGCAGTTTAGACAGGGTGAAGACTGAAGCTTTCTTT
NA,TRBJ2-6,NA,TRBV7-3,CASSPGQSFSGANVLTF,TGTGCCAGCTCACCCGGACAGTCCTTCTCTGGGGCCAACGTCCTGACTTTC
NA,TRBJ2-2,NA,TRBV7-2,CASSIGAGAGRRGELFF,TGTGCCAGCAGCATTGGGGCGGGGGCGGGACGTCGAGGGGAGCTGTTTTTT
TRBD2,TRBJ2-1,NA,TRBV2,CASASRTGLAPNEQFF,TGTGCCAGCGCTTCCCGAACGGGACTAGCGCCCAATGAGCAGTTCTTC
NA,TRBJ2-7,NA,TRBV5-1,CASRVAEDYEQYF,TGCGCCAGCAGGGTAGCGGAGGACTACGAGCAGTACTTC
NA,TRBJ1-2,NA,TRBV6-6,CASSNNQYNYGYTF,TGTGCCAGCAGTAACAACCAATATAACTATGGCTACACCTTC
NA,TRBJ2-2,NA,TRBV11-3,CASSLQGGGELFF,TGTGCCAGCAGCCTACAGGGCGGCGGGGAGCTGTTTTTT
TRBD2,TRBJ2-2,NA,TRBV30,CAWSVGLAAGELFF,TGTGCCTGGAGTGTAGGTCTAGCGGCCGGGGAGCTGTTTTTT
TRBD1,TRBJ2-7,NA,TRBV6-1,CASTRGQGLYEQYF,TGTGCCAGCACCCGGGGACAGGGACTCTACGAGCAGTACTTC
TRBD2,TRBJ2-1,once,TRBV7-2,CASSLAPLSSGNEQFF,TGTGCCAGCAGCTTAGCGCCCCTCTCTAGCGGCAATGAGCAGTTCTTC
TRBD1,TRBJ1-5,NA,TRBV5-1,CASSLGGQTYQPQHF,TGCGCCAGCAGCTTGGGGGGACAGACCTATCAGCCCCAGCATTTT
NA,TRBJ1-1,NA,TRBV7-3,CASSLRGIDTEAFF,TGTGCCAGCAGCTTACGGGGAATCGACACTGAAGCTTTCTTT
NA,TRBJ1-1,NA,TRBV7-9,CASTYGENTEAFF,TGTGCCAGCACCTACGGGGAGAACACTGAAGCTTTCTTT
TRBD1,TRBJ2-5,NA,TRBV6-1,CASRTGGSGETQYF,TGTGCCAGCAGGACAGGGGGTAGCGGAGAGACCCAGTACTTC
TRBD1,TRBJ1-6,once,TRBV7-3,CASSRDRPNSPLHF,TGTGCCAGCAGCCGGGACAGGCCTAATTCACCCCTCCACTTT
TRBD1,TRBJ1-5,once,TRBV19,CASSPGGSGNQPQHF,TGTGCCAGTAGCCCAGGGGGTTCGGGCAATCAGCCCCAGCATTTT
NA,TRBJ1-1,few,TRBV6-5,CASSSPGTEAFF,TGTGCCAGCAGTTCCCCAGGTACTGAAGCTTTCTTT
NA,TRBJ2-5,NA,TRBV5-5,CASSLGGGRETQYF,TGTGCCAGCAGCTTGGGCGGGGGCAGGGAGACCCAGTACTTC
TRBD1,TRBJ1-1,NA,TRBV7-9,CASSPRQGTGETEAFF,TGTGCCAGCAGCCCCCGACAGGGCACGGGGGAAACTGAAGCTTTCTTT
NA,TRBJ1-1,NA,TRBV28,CASSSPGDTEAFF,TGTGCCAGCAGTTCCCCCGGGGACACTGAAGCTTTCTTT
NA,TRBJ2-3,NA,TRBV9,CASSQSTDTQYF,TGTGCCAGCAGCCAAAGCACAGATACGCAGTATTTT
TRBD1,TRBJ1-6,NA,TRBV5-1,CASSLRDRDYNSPLHF,TGCGCCAGCAGCCTCCGGGACAGGGACTATAATTCACCCCTCCACTTT
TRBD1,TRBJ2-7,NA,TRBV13,CASSSRDSSYEQYF,TGTGCCAGCAGCTCCCGGGACAGCTCCTACGAGCAGTACTTC
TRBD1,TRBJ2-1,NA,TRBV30,CAWSPRDRVRNNEQFF,TGTGCCTGGAGCCCGCGGGACAGGGTAAGGAACAATGAGCAGTTCTTC
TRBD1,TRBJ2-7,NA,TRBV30,CAWRRDRNYEQYF,TGTGCCTGGAGGAGGGACAGGAACTACGAGCAGTACTTC
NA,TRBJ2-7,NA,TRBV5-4,CASSLALGANPSEQYF,TGTGCCAGCAGCTTGGCCCTCGGAGCCAATCCCTCCGAGCAGTACTTC
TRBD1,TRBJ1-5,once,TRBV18,CASSNTGGTGSNQPQHF,TGTGCCAGCTCTAACACCGGGGGGACAGGTAGCAATCAGCCCCAGCATTTT
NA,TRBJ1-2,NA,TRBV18,CASSPRQFSGYTF,TGTGCCAGCTCACCGCGACAGTTTTCCGGCTACACCTTC
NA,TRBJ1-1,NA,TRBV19,CASSIGGNTEAFF,TGTGCCAGTAGCATCGGGGGGAACACTGAAGCTTTCTTT
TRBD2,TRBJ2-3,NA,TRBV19,CASSPLRGARTDTQYF,TGTGCCAGTAGCCCCTTGCGGGGGGCTCGGACAGATACGCAGTATTTT
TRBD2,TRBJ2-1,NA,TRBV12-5,CASGLERLAGEFSRSSNEQFF,TGTGCTAGTGGTTTGGAGCGGCTAGCGGGAGAATTTTCCAGGTCTTCCAATGAGCAGTTCTTC
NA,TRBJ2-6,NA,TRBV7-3,CASSLTGGSGANVLTF,TGTGCCAGCAGCTTAACGGGAGGCTCTGGGGCCAACGTCCTGACTTTC
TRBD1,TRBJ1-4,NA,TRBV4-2,CASSQGPRQGGEKLFF,TGTGCCAGCAGCCAAGGGCCTAGGCAGGGGGGCGAAAAACTGTTTTTT
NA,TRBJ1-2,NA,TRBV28,CASTLVGQGGGYTF,TGTGCCAGCACACTCGTCGGGCAGGGTGGAGGCTACACCTTC
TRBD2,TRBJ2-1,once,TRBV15,CATSRGGLAGGYNEQFF,TGTGCCACCAGCAGGGGGGGACTAGCGGGAGGATACAATGAGCAGTTCTTC
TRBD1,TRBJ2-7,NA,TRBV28,CASSFRQGVYEQYF,TGTGCCAGCAGTTTCAGGCAGGGGGTGTACGAGCAGTACTTC
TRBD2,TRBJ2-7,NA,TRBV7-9,CASSLDGAGGVEQYF,TGTGCCAGCAGCTTAGACGGAGCGGGAGGGGTAGAGCAGTACTTC
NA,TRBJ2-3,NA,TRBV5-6,CASGRWTADTDTQYF,TGTGCCAGCGGTAGGTGGACAGCAGACACAGATACGCAGTATTTT